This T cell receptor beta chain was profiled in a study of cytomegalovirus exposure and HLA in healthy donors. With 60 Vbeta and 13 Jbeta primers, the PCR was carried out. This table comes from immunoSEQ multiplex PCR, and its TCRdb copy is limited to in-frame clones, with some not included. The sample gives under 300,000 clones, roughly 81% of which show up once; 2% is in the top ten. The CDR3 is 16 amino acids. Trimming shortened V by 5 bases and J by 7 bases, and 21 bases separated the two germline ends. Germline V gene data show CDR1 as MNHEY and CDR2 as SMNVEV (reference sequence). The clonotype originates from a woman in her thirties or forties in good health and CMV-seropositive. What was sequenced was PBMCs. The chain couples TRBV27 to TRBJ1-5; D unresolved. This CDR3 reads CASSHNGLSGPQPQHF. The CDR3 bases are TGTGCCAGCAGTCACAACGGACTATCGGGTCCCCAGCCCCAGCATTTT.